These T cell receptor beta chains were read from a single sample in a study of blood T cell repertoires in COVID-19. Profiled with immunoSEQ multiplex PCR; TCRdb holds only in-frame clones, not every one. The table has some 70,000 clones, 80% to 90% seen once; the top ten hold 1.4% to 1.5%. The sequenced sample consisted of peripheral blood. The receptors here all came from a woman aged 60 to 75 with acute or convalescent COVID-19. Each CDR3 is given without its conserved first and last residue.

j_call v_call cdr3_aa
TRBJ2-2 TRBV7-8 ASSSGGAGGRGELF
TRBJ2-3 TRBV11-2 ASSLDSREYPDTQY
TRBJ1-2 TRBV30 AWSHRTGPLNYGYT
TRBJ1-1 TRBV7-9 ASSIQGATEAF
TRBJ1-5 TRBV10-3 AHRDRDNQPQH
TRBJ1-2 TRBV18 ASSPGTGSPNYGYT
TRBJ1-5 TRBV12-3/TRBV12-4 ASSLGGPQH
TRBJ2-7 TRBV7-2 ASSLDRNSYEQY
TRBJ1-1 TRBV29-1 SVQGVYEAF
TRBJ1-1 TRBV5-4 ASSLPNTEAF
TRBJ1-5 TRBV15 ATSREPTGGSNQPQH
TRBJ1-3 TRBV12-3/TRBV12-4 ASSFLNTIY
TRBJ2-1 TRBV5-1 ASSFALTGAYNEQF
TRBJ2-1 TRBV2 ASSRLAYNEQF
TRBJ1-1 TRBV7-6 ASSLGTGRMNTEAF
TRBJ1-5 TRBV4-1 ASSQDIRGNQPQH
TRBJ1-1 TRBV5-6 ASSLRLVSIQEGTEAF
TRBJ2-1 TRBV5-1 ASSLSPQGAGDNEQF
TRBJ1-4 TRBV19 ASSISAGADEKLF
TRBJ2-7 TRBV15 ATSNRFRGSVYEQY
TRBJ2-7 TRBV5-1 ASSPNWYEQY
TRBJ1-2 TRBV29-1 SVDARDRANYGYT
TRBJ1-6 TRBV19 ASSPGQGNNSPLH
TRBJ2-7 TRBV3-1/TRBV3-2 ASSQAVGLAEEQY
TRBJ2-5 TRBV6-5 ASRPGQGYETQY
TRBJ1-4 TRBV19 ASVGQGYEKLF
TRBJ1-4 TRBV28 ASSFQGLSNEKLF
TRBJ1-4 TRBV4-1 ASSQETEYNEKLF
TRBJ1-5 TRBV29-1 SVAEGSVGDQPQH
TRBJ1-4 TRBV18 ASSRSGTEKLF
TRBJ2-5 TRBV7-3 ASSLTAQETQY
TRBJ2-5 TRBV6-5 ASSAETQY
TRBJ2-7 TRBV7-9 ASSSQGGQY
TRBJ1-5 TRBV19 ASSIDLGAAQPQH
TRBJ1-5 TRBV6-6 ASSYGQGDSNQPQH
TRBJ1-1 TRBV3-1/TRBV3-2 ASSQSTGFTEAF
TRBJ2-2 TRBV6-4 ASRGQAGSTGELF
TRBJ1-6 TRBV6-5 ASGPGGDSPLH
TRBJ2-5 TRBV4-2 ASSPGTSGGAQETQY
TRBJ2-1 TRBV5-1 ASSLAGGGAGEQF
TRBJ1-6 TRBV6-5 ASSYLGLQSPLH
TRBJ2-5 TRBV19 ASSSGGIQETQY
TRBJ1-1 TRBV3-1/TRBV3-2 ASSPGGNTEAF
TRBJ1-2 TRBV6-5 ASTDSGYYGYT
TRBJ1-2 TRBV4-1 ASSQERGGRGYT
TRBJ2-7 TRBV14 ASSQGLGLYEQY
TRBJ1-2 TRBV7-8 ASSLTANYGYT
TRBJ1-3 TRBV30 ALSSQGSGNTIY
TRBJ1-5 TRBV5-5 ASSLNEYQPQH
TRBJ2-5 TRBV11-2 ASSLLRETQY
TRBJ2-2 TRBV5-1 ASSPGQIVNTGELF
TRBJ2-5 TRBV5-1 ASSLGRGRAFPQETQY
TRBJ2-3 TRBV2 ASSSGTDTQY
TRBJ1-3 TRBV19 ASSAQSSGNTIY
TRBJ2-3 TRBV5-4 ASSLAPGQGPDTQY
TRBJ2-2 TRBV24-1 ATSDSIRGVGHGELF